This TCR beta chain came from a study of cytomegalovirus exposure and HLA in healthy donors. With respect to this clone: Its antigen is not identified.

Whole-study findings and limits: Several V segments, TRBV6-2 and TRBV6-3 among them, could not be told apart and were dropped. A highly shared variant cluster was judged a likely technical artifact.

The CDR3 totals 13 residues. V lost 3 bases and J 5 bases, leaving 10 bases between the germline ends. Germline loops: CDR1 MGHDK, CDR2 SYGVNS. The PCR made use of 60 Vbeta and 13 Jbeta primers. Clones were sequenced by immunoSEQ multiplex PCR, and TCRdb holds only the in-frame ones, with some missing. The sample yields around 200,000 clones, approximately 86% seen once. Sequencing was performed on PBMCs. The chain carries TRBV25-1 and TRBJ2-5; D unresolved. This clonotype originated in a woman younger than 45 in good health and CMV-seronegative. The CDR3 sequence: CASSDWRRETQYF. CDR3 bases: TGTGCCAGCAGTGATTGGCGGCGGGAGACCCAGTACTTC.